What follows are 17 T cell receptor beta chains derived from one specimen sequenced in a study of blood T cells in healthy people across ages. The authors ran a second PCR of about 6 to 11 cycles using a sample-barcoded 5' primer and a J-beta primer mix. A single record per CDR3 protein comes from TCRdb applying MiXCR to the 5' RACE reads. The sample comprises 1.8 million or so distinct CDR3 sequences, roughly 43% of which are singletons, and about 23% rests with the top ten. The sample consisted of blood. The receptors here all came from a human donor in good health.

On this clonotype itself: One end of the junction fails to match germline, which may point to a read error. The chain joins TRBV5-5 to TRBJ2-1, with D tentatively TRBD2 (5 bases). The CDR3 consists of 14 residues. The germline V gene has CDR1 SGHKS and CDR2 YYEKEE (reference sequence). CDR3: CASSWLREYNEQFF. The CDR3 DNA reads as TGCGCCAGCAGCTGGTTGAGGGAATACAATGAGCAGTTCTTC. The complete variable domain, with remaining parts taken from reference TRBV5-5 and TRBJ2-1, reads DAGVTQSPTHLIKTRGQQVTLRCSPISGHKSVSWYQQVLGQGPQFIFQYYEKEERGRGNFPDRFSARQFPNYSSELNVNALLLGDSALYLCASSWLREYNEQFFGPGTRLTVL.

This clonotype appeared a few times. J is TRBJ2-3 and V is TRBV20-1, with D perhaps matching TRBD1 (6 bases). This CDR3 region has 15 residues. The germline V and J ends were trimmed by 6 bases and 4 bases, with 20 bases remaining between them. The germline V gene has CDR1 DFQATT and CDR2 SNEGSKA (reference sequence). The CDR3 protein is CSAHLGGDTSDTQYF. DNA for the CDR3: TGCAGTGCCCACCTTGGGGGCGATACTTCAGATACGCAGTATTTT.

The V call is TRBV24-1, the J call TRBJ2-1, with 7 positions matching TRBD2. The DNA end favors TRBJ2-7, so the J call may be wrong. Germline CDR1 reads KGHDR; CDR2 reads SFDVKD. The CDR3 has 16 residues. DNA of the CDR3: TGTGCCACCAGTGATGCCCTAGCGGTTACCTACAATGAGCAGTACTTC. It yields the protein CATSDALAVTYNEQYF.

This clonotype was detected ten times or more. The rearrangement joins TRBV4-3 to TRBJ2-3; tentatively, D is TRBD2 (6 bases). Germline V CDR1 and CDR2: LGHNA, YSLEER. The CDR3 is made up of 12 amino acids. V lost 1 base and J lost 8, with 7 bases in between. CDR3 DNA: TGCGCCAGCAGCCAAGGGGGAGGTACGCAGTATTTT. Amino acids: CASSQGGGTQYF.

The chain has TRBV6-1 and TRBJ1-2; D gene uncertain. Trimming took 1 base from V and 7 from J, leaving 10 bases between them. The CDR3 loop spans 13 amino acids. Germline V gene lookup returns CDR1 MNHNS and CDR2 SASEGT. The CDR3 coding sequence is TGTGCCAGCAGTGAAGATTGGGCAGCTGGCTACACCTTC. Translated, it gives CASSEDWAAGYTF.

This chain joins TRBV7-3 and TRBJ1-1; TRBD1 might be the D (6 bases). The CDR3 consists of 16 residues. Germline CDR1 reads SGHTA; CDR2 reads FQGTGA. V gave up 5 bases and J gave up 1 base, with 17 bases separating them. CDR3 residues: CASSPGPGQGNTEAFF. Written as DNA, the CDR3 is TGTGCCAGCAGCCCAGGGCCGGGACAAGGGAACACTGAAGCTTTCTTT.

At least ten counts were recorded for this clonotype. The chain couples TRBV12-3 or TRBV12-4 to TRBJ1-2, with D tentatively TRBD1 (6 bases). V was pared by 6 bases and J by 8 bases, with 16 bases between. There are 13 residues in the CDR3. The CDR3 loop reads CASSFNPGVGYTF. CDR3 in DNA: TGTGCCAGCAGCTTCAACCCAGGGGTCGGCTACACCTTC.

V is TRBV4-1 and J is TRBJ1-2; 9 bases are shared with TRBD1. Germline V gene sequence: CDR1 MGHRA, CDR2 YSYEKL. The CDR3 has 14 residues. V dropped 2 bases and J dropped 8; count of bases not matched to a gene: 6. For the CDR3, the DNA is TGCGCCAGCAGCCAATGGACAGGGGAAGGCGGCTACACCTTC. Translation gives CASSQWTGEGGYTF.

This clonotype was counted between two and nine times. CDR3 sequence reads: CASKAQGRGYTF. The CDR3 DNA reads as TGTGCCAGCAAGGCCCAGGGCAGAGGCTACACCTTC. The V and J genes are TRBV6-5 and TRBJ1-2, with D possibly TRBD1 on 5 matching bases. V was shortened by 7 bases and J by 8 bases, with 14 bases between the two germline ends. Germline CDR1 and CDR2: MNHEY and SVGAGI. The CDR3 is 12 residues long.

The chain combines TRBV7-8 with TRBJ2-5; D remains ambiguous. Between the trimmed V and J ends, which lost 7 bases and 1 base, there was a span of 10 bases. Germline lookup yields CDR1 SGHVS and CDR2 FQNEAQ. This CDR3 is 13 amino acids long. The DNA for the CDR3 is TGTGCCAGCAAGATGAAGGGCCAAGAGACCCAGTACTTC. Its translation: CASKMKGQETQYF.

The table lists this clonotype with a few counts. The chain has TRBV5-6 and TRBJ2-7, with 10 bases identical to TRBD1. The V segment lost 4 bases and the J segment 3 bases; nucleotides outside the gene matches: 10. The length of the CDR3 is 16 residues. Germline V gene data show CDR1 as SGHDT and CDR2 as YYEEEE. Written as DNA, the CDR3 is TGTGCCAGCAGCCCTGACAGGGGGCGGGCGGACTACGAGCAGTACTTC. Translation gives CASSPDRGRADYEQYF.

The J gene is TRBJ2-5, the V gene TRBV10-3; the D is unclear. The J call may not be correct, given that the DNA end is closer to TRBJ2-7. The germline V gene has CDR1 ENHRY and CDR2 SYGVKD. CDR3 size: 14 residues. DNA for the CDR3: TGTGCCATCAGTGAGTCGACGCTCGCCCCCGAGCAGTACTTC. The encoded protein is CAISESTLAPEQYF.

The J gene is TRBJ2-5, the V gene TRBV12-3 or TRBV12-4; D is unresolved. The CDR3 is made up of 11 amino acids. V lost 4 bases, J lost 7 bases, and 7 bases lay in between. This CDR3 reads CASSSRRTQYF. DNA for the CDR3: TGTGCCAGCAGTTCTCGGAGGACCCAGTACTTC.

This clonotype was seen more than once but under ten times. The chain is built from TRBV12-3 or TRBV12-4 and TRBJ2-1; 8 nucleotides match TRBD1. J gave up 9 bases and V 7 bases, and 17 bases lay outside the gene matches. This CDR3 is built from 16 residues. DNA for the CDR3: TGTGCCAGCACCACGGGGGTGATGGCAGGGGGCCGTGAGCAGTTCTTC. Amino acid sequence: CASTTGVMAGGREQFF.

Comment on this clonotype: Compared with germline, one end of the junction differs, possibly owing to a read error. The gene calls are TRBV7-2 and TRBJ2-3, with TRBD2 identical over 7 bases. The germline V gene encodes CDR1 SGHTA and CDR2 FQGNSA. The CDR3 spans 15 residues. The CDR3 protein is CASSLGLASTDTQDF. The CDR3 DNA reads as TGTGCCAGCAGCTTAGGACTAGCTAGCACAGATACGCAGGATTTT.

The chain recombines TRBV12-3 or TRBV12-4 with TRBJ1-2, with D perhaps matching TRBD1 (6 bases). The CDR3 is 13 residues long. The V and J ends lost 3 bases and 9 bases respectively, with 14 bases between them. CDR3 sequence: CASSFQQGFSYTF. The CDR3 region has the DNA TGTGCCAGCAGTTTCCAACAGGGTTTTAGCTACACCTTC.

This clonotype was found a few times. The chain combines TRBV7-9 with TRBJ2-7, with a possible D match to TRBD1 (5 bases). This CDR3 is built from 13 residues. CDR1 and CDR2 (germline): SEHNR, FQNEAQ (reference sequence). Deletions cut 8 bases from V and 0 bases from J, with 11 bases between. CDR3 loop: CASSTDFSYEQYF. The DNA of the CDR3 is TGTGCCAGCTCGACAGATTTCTCCTACGAGCAGTACTTC.